The present T cell receptor beta chain was sequenced within a study of CD8 T cells in ankylosing spondylitis. Study-wide results and caveats: Researchers reportedly found disease-linked clones significantly enriched in matched ankylosing spondylitis synovial fluid. A TCR beta motif of fewer than ten highly homologous variants seemed to mark ankylosing spondylitis blood.

TCRdb re-called the 5' RACE reads with MiXCR, one entry per CDR3 protein. The profile shows more than 400,000 distinct CDR3 sequences, about 5.7% of them singletons. This clonotype was counted many times. What it recognizes is unknown. The sequenced sample was blood, either unsorted or a sorted T cell fraction (not recorded which). The TCR comes from a male donor with ankylosing spondylitis.

The chain's CDR3 is CASSLYRADTEAFF. In DNA, the CDR3 is TGCGCCAGCAGCCTGTACCGGGCTGACACTGAAGCTTTCTTT. This chain joins TRBV5-1 and TRBJ1-1; D remains ambiguous. The germline gives CDR1 SGHRS, CDR2 YFSETQ. Trimming took off 4 bases at V and 3 bases at J, with 13 bases between the two ends. The CDR3 is 14 residues long.